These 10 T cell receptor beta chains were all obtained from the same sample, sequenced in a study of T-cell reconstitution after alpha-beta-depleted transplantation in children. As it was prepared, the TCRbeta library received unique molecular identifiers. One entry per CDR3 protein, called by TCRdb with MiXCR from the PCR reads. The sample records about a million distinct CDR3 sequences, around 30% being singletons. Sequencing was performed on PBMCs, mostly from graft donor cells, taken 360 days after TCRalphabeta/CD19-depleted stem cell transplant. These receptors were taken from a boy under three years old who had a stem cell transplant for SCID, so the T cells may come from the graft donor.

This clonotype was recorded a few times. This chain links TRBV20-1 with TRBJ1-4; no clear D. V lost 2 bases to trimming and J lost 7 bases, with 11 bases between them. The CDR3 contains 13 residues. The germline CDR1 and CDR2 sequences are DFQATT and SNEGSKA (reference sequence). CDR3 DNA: TGCAGTGCTAGATTGGGTTTCGGTGAAAAACTGTTTTTT. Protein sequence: CSARLGFGEKLFF.

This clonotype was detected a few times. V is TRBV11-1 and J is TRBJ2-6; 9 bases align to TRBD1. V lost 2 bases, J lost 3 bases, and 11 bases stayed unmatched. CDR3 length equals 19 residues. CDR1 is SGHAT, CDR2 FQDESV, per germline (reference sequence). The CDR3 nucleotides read TGTGCCAGCAGCTTAAGGGCCTTACAGGGGGCAAGTGGGGCCAACGTCCTGACTTTC. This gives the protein CASSLRALQGASGANVLTF.

CDR3: CASSRTAGVTYTEAFF. CDR3 sequence (DNA): TGCGCCAGCAGCCGGACGGCGGGCGTTACTTACACTGAAGCTTTCTTT. The V gene is TRBV4-1, the J gene TRBJ1-1, with D unclear. Trimming removed 4 bases from V and 3 bases from J, with 18 bases in between. Germline CDR1 is MGHRA and CDR2 is YSYEKL. The CDR3 runs to 16 residues.

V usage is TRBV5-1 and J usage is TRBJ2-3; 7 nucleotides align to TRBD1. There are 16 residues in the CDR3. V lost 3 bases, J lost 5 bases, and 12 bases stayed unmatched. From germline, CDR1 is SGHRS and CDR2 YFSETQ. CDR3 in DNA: TGCGCCAGCAGCTCTAACCACAGGGGTGTGGGAGATACGCAGTATTTT. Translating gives CASSSNHRGVGDTQYF.

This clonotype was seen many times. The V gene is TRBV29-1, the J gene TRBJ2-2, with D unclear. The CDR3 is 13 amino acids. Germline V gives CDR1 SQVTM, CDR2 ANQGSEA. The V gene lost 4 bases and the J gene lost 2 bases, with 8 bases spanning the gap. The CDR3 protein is CSVVELNTGELFF. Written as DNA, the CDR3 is TGCAGCGTTGTAGAGCTAAACACCGGGGAGCTGTTTTTT.

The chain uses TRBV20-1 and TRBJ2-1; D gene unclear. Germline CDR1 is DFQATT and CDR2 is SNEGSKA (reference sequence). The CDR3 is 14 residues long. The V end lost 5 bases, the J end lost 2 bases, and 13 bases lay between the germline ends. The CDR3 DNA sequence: TGCAGTGCTCGACGACAACTACCCTACAATGAGCAGTTCTTC. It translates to CSARRQLPYNEQFF.

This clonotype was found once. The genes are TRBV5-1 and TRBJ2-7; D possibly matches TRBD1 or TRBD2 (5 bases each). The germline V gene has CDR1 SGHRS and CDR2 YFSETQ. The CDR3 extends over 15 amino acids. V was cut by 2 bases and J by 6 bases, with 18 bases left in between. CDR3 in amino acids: CASSLWTAEGIEQYF. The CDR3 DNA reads TGCGCCAGCAGCTTATGGACCGCAGAGGGGATCGAGCAGTACTTC.

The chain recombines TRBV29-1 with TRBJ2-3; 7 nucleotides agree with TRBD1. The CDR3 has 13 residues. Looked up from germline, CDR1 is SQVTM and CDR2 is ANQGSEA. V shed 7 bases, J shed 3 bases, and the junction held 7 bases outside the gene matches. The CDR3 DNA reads TGCAGCGCTCCACAGGGGAAGACAGATACGCAGTATTTT. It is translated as CSAPQGKTDTQYF.

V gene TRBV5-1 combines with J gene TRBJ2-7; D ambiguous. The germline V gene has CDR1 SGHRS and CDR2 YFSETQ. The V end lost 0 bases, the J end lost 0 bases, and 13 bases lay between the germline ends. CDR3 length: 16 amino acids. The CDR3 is CASSLDVDPSSYEQYF. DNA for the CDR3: TGCGCCAGCAGCTTGGATGTAGACCCCAGCTCCTACGAGCAGTACTTC. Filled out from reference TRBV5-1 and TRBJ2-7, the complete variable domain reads KAGVTQTPRYLIKTRGQQVTLSCSPISGHRSVSWYQQTPGQGLQFLFEYFSETQRNKGNFPGRFSGRQFSNSRSEMNVSTLELGDSALYLCASSLDVDPSSYEQYFGPGTRLTVT.

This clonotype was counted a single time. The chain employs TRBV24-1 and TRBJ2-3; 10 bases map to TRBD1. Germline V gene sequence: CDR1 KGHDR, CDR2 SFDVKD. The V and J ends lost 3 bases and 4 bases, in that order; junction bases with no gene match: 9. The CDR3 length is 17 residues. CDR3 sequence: CATSDPSTGGGSDTQYF. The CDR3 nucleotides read TGTGCCACCAGTGATCCTTCGACAGGGGGCGGTTCAGATACGCAGTATTTT.